Following are 29 T cell receptor beta chains from one sample sequenced in a study of cytomegalovirus exposure and HLA in healthy donors. PCR amplification relied on 60 Vbeta primers (plus 13 Jbeta primers). The protocol was immunoSEQ multiplex PCR, while the TCRdb copy is restricted to in-frame clones and leaves out a portion. The clone table shows about 160,000 clones, with the ten largest holding roughly 1.9%. Material: PBMCs. The receptors derive from a man under 40 in good health and CMV-seronegative.

The chain joins TRBV27 to TRBJ2-1; 7 nucleotides line up with TRBD2. Germline assignment: CDR1 MNHEY and CDR2 SMNVEV (reference sequence). The CDR3 length is 15 residues. The J segment lost 6 bases and the V segment lost 0 bases, leaving 5 bases of the junction unmatched. CDR3 bases: TGTGCCAGCAGTTTATCGGCTAGCGGAGTCAATGAGCAGTTCTTC. Translating it yields CASSLSASGVNEQFF.

The chain combines TRBV5-5 with TRBJ2-3, with 8 bases matching TRBD1. J lost 7 bases, V lost 4 bases, and 8 bases had no gene match. Germline V gene lookup returns CDR1 SGHKS and CDR2 YYEKEE (reference sequence). There are 14 residues in the CDR3. The CDR3 spells CASSLTGGTNTQYF. For the CDR3, the DNA is TGTGCCAGCAGCCTAACAGGGGGGACGAATACGCAGTATTTT.

The chain couples TRBV5-1 to TRBJ2-7; D is ambiguous. The V end lost 4 bases, the J end lost 5 bases, and 13 bases lay between the germline ends. The CDR3 runs 13 residues. Germline values: CDR1 SGHRS, CDR2 YFSETQ. CDR3 coding DNA: TGCGCCAGCAGCCTCCAGGTTGCGAACGAGCAGTACTTC. Translation gives CASSLQVANEQYF.

The rearrangement joins TRBV10-1 to TRBJ2-7, with D maybe TRBD2 (5 bases). Trimming left V 0 bases short and J 0 bases short, with 15 bases between. CDR1 and CDR2 from the germline V gene are WNHNN and SYGVQD (reference sequence). This CDR3 region has 17 residues. CDR3 in amino acids: CASSESVERTSSYEQYF. CDR3 DNA: TGCGCCAGCAGTGAGTCGGTGGAGCGAACTAGCTCCTACGAGCAGTACTTC.

Regarding this clone: A read error may produce the germline difference seen at one junction end. The chain joins TRBV29-1 to TRBJ2-1, with a possible D match to TRBD1 (5 bases). CDR3 length: 13 residues. The germline CDR1 and CDR2 sequences are SQVTM and ANQGSEA. This CDR3 reads CSVDRDSYNGQFF. The CDR3 nucleotides are TGCAGCGTTGACAGGGATTCATACAATGGGCAGTTCTTC.

The CDR3: CASSILAGGSYEQYF. The CDR3 bases are TGTGCCAGCAGCATACTAGCGGGAGGGTCCTACGAGCAGTACTTC. The chain is built from TRBV2 and TRBJ2-7, with TRBD2 matching over 13 bases. Germline V gene lookup returns CDR1 SNHLY and CDR2 FYNNEI. This CDR3 spans 15 amino acids. V lost 6 bases and J lost 1; bases outside the gene matches: 3.

CDR3 DNA sequence: TGTGCCAGCAGCCCCGGGAGTAGGTACGAGCAGTACTTC. Its translation: CASSPGSRYEQYF. The rearrangement joins TRBV4-2 to TRBJ2-7; D is perhaps TRBD2 (6 bases). The CDR3 sequence is 13 residues long. Trimming pared 4 bases from V and 4 bases from J, leaving 11 bases between. The germline V gene has CDR1 LGHNA and CDR2 YNFKEQ.

The chain carries TRBV6-1 and TRBJ1-2; 8 bases line up with TRBD1. V lost 10 bases, J lost 4 bases, and 8 bases stayed unmatched. The germline V gene has CDR1 MNHNS and CDR2 SASEGT. This CDR3 has 13 residues. This CDR3 reads CANSDRVGYGYTF. As DNA, the CDR3 is TGTGCCAATTCGGACAGGGTTGGCTATGGCTACACCTTC.

The DNA of the CDR3 is TGTGCCAGCAGCCCCGCCTACGAGCAGTACTTC. Translating gives CASSPAYEQYF. This chain links TRBV11-2 with TRBJ2-7; D not certain. Germline V gene data show CDR1 as SGHAT and CDR2 as FQNNGV. This CDR3 region has 11 residues. Between the trimmed V and J ends, which lost 5 bases and 2 bases, there was a span of 4 bases.

The chain combines TRBV4-2 with TRBJ1-1; 7 bases match TRBD1. This CDR3 is built from 14 residues. Looked up from germline, CDR1 is LGHNA and CDR2 is YNFKEQ. J gave up 8 bases and V 1 base, and 7 bases lay outside the gene matches. DNA of the CDR3: TGTGCCAGCAGCCAAGGTTTCGAGACAGGGGAAGCTTTCTTT. It yields the protein CASSQGFETGEAFF.

This chain uses TRBV4-1 with TRBJ2-7, with 10 bases identical to TRBD2. J gave up 5 bases and V 3 bases, and 7 bases lay outside the gene matches. The CDR3 loop spans 15 amino acids. Germline V gene data show CDR1 as MGHRA and CDR2 as YSYEKL. CDR3 in DNA: TGCGCCAGCAGCCAGCTGAATCTAGCGGGAGACGAGCAGTACTTC. It yields the protein CASSQLNLAGDEQYF.

This chain links TRBV5-4 with TRBJ2-7, with 8 bases matching TRBD1. V shed 2 bases and J 3 bases; nucleotides not matched to a gene: 4. This CDR3 comprises 14 residues. Germline CDR1 and CDR2: SGHNT and YYREEE (reference sequence). The CDR3 DNA is TGTGCCAGCAGCTTCCGGACAGGGCGCTACGAGCAGTACTTC. It translates to CASSFRTGRYEQYF.

The chain employs TRBV6-1 and TRBJ1-1; D is ambiguous. V was cut by 2 bases and J by 6 bases, with 10 bases left in between. The CDR3 length is 13 residues. Germline CDR1 MNHNS, CDR2 SASEGT. The CDR3 bases are TGTGCCAGCAGTGAAATCGGCGGCCCTGAAGCTTTCTTT. It encodes CASSEIGGPEAFF.

The V call is TRBV2, the J call TRBJ2-7, with a possible D match to TRBD1 (6 bases). V was cut by 6 bases and J by 0 bases, with 12 bases left in between. This CDR3 region has 14 residues. Germline values: CDR1 SNHLY, CDR2 FYNNEI. The CDR3 DNA follows: TGTGCCAGCAGGCAACAGGGATACTCCTACGAGCAGTACTTC. This sequence encodes CASRQQGYSYEQYF.

This chain uses TRBV5-5 with TRBJ2-3; the D gene is possibly TRBD1 (8 bases). V lost 3 bases to trimming and J lost 4 bases, with 15 bases between them. Germline V CDR1 and CDR2: SGHKS, YYEKEE (reference sequence). This CDR3 region has 15 residues. Here the CDR3 reads CASSWEGQVPDTQYF. The CDR3 region has the DNA TGTGCCAGCAGCTGGGAGGGACAGGTCCCAGATACGCAGTATTTT.

The gene calls are TRBV5-1 and TRBJ2-5; 10 bases fit TRBD2. The J call may be in error: the DNA end matches TRBJ2-7 better. The germline CDR1 and CDR2 sequences are SGHRS and YFSETQ. This CDR3 region has 15 residues. The chain's CDR3 is CASSFQAGGSDEQYF. DNA of the CDR3: TGCGCCAGCAGCTTCCAAGCGGGAGGGTCTGACGAGCAGTACTTC.

The gene calls are TRBV28 and TRBJ2-6; the match to TRBD1 covers 8 bases. This CDR3 contains 17 residues. The germline V gene encodes CDR1 MDHEN and CDR2 SYDVKM. The ends lost 3 bases at V and 4 bases at J; junction bases unmatched: 8. The CDR3 loop is CASSFSSGGAGANVLTF. CDR3 DNA sequence: TGTGCCAGCAGTTTCTCCTCAGGGGGCGCAGGGGCCAACGTCCTGACTTTC.

The chain links TRBV19 to TRBJ1-4; 7 bases fit TRBD1. J gave up 8 bases and V 3 bases, and 12 bases lay outside the gene matches. Germline-derived CDR1 and CDR2 are LNHDA and SQIVND (reference sequence). The CDR3 has 16 amino acids. CDR3 in DNA: TGTGCCAGTAGTATGATATACAGGGGCGGTAAGGAAAAACTGTTTTTT. Its translation is CASSMIYRGGKEKLFF.

This rearrangement joins TRBV19 to TRBJ1-5, with no clear D. The CDR3 is 16 residues long. V was trimmed by 3 bases and J by 0 bases, leaving 12 bases between them. CDR1 and CDR2 from the germline V gene are LNHDA and SQIVND (reference sequence). CDR3 DNA: TGTGCCAGTAGTATTAGTAGATCTTTTAGCAATCAGCCCCAGCATTTT. Encoded protein: CASSISRSFSNQPQHF.

The chain carries TRBV6-6 and TRBJ2-5; 12 bases map to TRBD2. The last part of the DNA fits TRBJ2-7 better; the J call may be wrong. CDR1 and CDR2 (germline): MNHNY, SVGAGI (reference sequence). The CDR3 is 14 residues long. DNA of the CDR3: TGTGCCAGCAGCTTGACTAGCGGGAGAAACGAGCAGTACTTC. This gives the protein CASSLTSGRNEQYF.

The chain is built from TRBV6-1 and TRBJ1-6; TRBD1 is a possible D gene (6 bases). The germline gives CDR1 MNHNS, CDR2 SASEGT. Trimming removed 5 bases at V and 7 bases at J, with 9 bases between. This CDR3 is built from 13 residues. The CDR3 DNA sequence: TGTGCCAGCAGTCCAGGGGAAAATTCACCCCTCCACTTT. As protein: CASSPGENSPLHF.

This rearrangement joins TRBV7-8 to TRBJ2-3, with D perhaps TRBD2 (6 bases). The CDR3 has 14 residues. Trimming took off 0 bases at V and 4 bases at J, with 8 bases between the two ends. Germline CDR1 and CDR2: SGHVS and FQNEAQ. CDR3 region: CASSLAGGSDTQYF. The CDR3 DNA reads as TGTGCCAGCAGCTTAGCGGGAGGCTCAGATACGCAGTATTTT.

The chain carries TRBV9 and TRBJ1-2; a weak D match, TRBD1 (5 bases). Germline V lookup: CDR1 SGDLS, CDR2 YYNGEE. The CDR3 is made up of 13 amino acids. Trimming removed 6 bases at V and 6 bases at J, with 15 bases between. CDR3 in DNA: TGTGCCAGCACTCACCGAGACAGTGATGGCTACACCTTC. It encodes CASTHRDSDGYTF.

CDR3 amino acids: CASSSGQGATEAFF. DNA of the CDR3: TGTGCCAGCAGCTCGGGACAGGGGGCGACTGAAGCTTTCTTT. V usage is TRBV11-1 and J usage is TRBJ1-1; 12 nucleotides line up with TRBD1. The CDR3 consists of 14 residues. CDR1 and CDR2 from the germline V gene are SGHAT and FQDESV (reference sequence). V lost 4 bases to trimming and J lost 5 bases; unmatched junction nucleotides: 2.

Comments on this clone: Germline is not matched at one junction end, which may reflect a read error. The rearrangement uses TRBV14 and TRBJ1-1, with a tentative D call TRBD1 (5 bases). Germline CDR1 SGHDN, CDR2 FVKESK. The CDR3 length is 15 residues. In DNA, the CDR3 is TGTGCCAGCACCCAATTTCCGGACACGTACACTGAAGCTTTCTTT. It codes for CASTQFPDTYTEAFF.

This sequence joins TRBV5-1 and TRBJ2-1, with 13 bases identical to TRBD2. V shed 6 bases, J shed 8 bases, and the junction held 8 bases outside the gene matches. Germline assignment: CDR1 SGHRS and CDR2 YFSETQ. The CDR3 totals 15 residues. The CDR3 region is CASTQTSGRPHEQFF. CDR3 sequence (DNA): TGCGCCAGCACTCAGACTAGCGGGAGGCCCCATGAGCAGTTCTTC.

The chain employs TRBV7-9 and TRBJ2-3; 11 bases line up with TRBD2. The germline V gene encodes CDR1 SEHNR and CDR2 FQNEAQ (reference sequence). The V and J ends lost 3 bases and 4 bases, in that order; junction bases with no gene match: 12. CDR3 length equals 18 residues. The CDR3 loop reads CASSFPPRLAGLSDTQYF. The CDR3 coding sequence is TGTGCCAGCAGCTTCCCCCCCAGACTAGCGGGACTGTCAGATACGCAGTATTTT.

The chain joins TRBV10-1 to TRBJ2-1, with TRBD2 identical over 14 bases. This CDR3 comprises 19 residues. J lost 7 bases, V lost 0 bases, and 11 bases had no gene match. Germline loops: CDR1 WNHNN, CDR2 SYGVQD (reference sequence). CDR3 amino acids: CASSESNPGLAGVRNEQFF. The CDR3 DNA is TGCGCCAGCAGTGAGTCCAACCCGGGACTAGCGGGAGTAAGGAATGAGCAGTTCTTC.

The genes are TRBV6-6 and TRBJ1-5, with D possibly matching TRBD1 (6 bases). The CDR3 sequence is 14 residues long. CDR1 MNHNY and CDR2 SVGAGI come from the germline V gene (reference sequence). The V end was cut by 0 bases, the J end by 7 bases, with 10 bases between. The CDR3 here is CASSYSSGGQPQHF. The CDR3 nucleotides read TGTGCCAGCAGTTACTCATCTGGGGGCCAGCCCCAGCATTTT.